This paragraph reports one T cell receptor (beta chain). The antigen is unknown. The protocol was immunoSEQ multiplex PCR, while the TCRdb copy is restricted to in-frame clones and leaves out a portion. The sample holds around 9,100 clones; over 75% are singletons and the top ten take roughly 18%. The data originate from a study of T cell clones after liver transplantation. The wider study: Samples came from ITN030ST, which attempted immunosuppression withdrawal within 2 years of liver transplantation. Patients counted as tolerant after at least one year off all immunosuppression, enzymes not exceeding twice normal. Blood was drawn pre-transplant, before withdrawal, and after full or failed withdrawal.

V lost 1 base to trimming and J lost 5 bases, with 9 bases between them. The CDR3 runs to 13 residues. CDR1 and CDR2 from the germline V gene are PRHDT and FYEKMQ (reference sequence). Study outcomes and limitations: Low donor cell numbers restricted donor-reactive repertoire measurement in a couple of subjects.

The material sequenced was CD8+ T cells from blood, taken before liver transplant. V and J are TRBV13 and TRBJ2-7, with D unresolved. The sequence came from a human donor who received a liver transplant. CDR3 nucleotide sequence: TGTGCCAGCAGCTTAGAAAATGCCCACGAGCAGTACTTC. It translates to CASSLENAHEQYF.